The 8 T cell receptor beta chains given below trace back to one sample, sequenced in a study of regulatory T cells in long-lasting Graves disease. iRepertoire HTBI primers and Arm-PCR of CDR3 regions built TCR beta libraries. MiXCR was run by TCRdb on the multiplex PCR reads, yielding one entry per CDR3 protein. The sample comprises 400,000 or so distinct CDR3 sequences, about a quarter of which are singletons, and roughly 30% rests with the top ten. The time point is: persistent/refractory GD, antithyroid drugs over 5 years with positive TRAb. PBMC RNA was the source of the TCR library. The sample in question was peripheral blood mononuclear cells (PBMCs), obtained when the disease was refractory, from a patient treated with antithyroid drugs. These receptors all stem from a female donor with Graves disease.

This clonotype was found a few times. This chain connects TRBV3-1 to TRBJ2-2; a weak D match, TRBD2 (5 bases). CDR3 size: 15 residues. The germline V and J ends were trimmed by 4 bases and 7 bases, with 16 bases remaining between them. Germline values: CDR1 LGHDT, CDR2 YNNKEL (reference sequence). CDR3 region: CASSRRGQDVGELFF. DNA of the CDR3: TGTGCCAGCAGCCGCAGAGGGCAGGATGTCGGGGAGCTGTTTTTT.

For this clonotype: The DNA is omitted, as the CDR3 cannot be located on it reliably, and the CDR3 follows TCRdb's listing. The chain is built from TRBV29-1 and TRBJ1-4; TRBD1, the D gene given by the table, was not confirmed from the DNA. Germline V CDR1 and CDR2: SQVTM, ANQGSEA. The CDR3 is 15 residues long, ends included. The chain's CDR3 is CSVEVGEGAKEKLVF.

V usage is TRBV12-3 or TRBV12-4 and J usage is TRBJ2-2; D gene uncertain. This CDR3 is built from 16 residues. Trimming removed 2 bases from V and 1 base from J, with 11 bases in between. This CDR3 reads CASSLSLGENTGELFF. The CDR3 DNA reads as TGTGCCAGCAGTTTATCTCTCGGAGAGAACACCGGGGAGCTGTTTTTT.

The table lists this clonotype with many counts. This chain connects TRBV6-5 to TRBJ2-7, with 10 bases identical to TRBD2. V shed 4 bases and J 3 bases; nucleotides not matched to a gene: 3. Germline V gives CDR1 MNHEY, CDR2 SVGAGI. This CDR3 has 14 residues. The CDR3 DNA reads TGTGCCAGCAGTTCAGCGGGAGGGATCTACGAGCAGTACTTC. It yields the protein CASSSAGGIYEQYF.

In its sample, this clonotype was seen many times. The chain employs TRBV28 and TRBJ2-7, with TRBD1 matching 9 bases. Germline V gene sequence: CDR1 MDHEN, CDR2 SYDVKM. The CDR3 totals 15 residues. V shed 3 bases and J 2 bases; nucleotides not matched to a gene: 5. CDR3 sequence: CASSFPDRGTYEQYF. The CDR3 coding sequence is TGTGCCAGCAGTTTCCCGGACAGGGGAACCTACGAGCAGTACTTC.

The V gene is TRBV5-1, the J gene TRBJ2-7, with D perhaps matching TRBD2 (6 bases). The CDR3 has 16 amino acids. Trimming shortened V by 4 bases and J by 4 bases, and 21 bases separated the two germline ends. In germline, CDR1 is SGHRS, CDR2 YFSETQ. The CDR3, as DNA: TGCGCCAGCAGCAGCCCTATCGGGAGAGAGAGTTACGAGCAGTACTTC. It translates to CASSSPIGRESYEQYF. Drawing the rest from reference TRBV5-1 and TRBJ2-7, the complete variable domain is KAGVTQTPRYLIKTRGQQVTLSCSPISGHRSVSWYQQTPGQGLQFLFEYFSETQRNKGNFPGRFSGRQFSNSRSEMNVSTLELGDSALYLCASSSPIGRESYEQYFGPGTRLTVT.

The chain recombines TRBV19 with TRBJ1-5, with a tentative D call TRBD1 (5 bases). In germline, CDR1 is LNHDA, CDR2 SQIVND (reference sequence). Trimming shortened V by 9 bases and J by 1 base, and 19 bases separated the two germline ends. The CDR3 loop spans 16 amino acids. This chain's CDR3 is CASRKIGGASNQPQHF. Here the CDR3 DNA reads TGTGCCAGCCGTAAAATCGGGGGAGCGAGCAATCAGCCCCAGCATTTT. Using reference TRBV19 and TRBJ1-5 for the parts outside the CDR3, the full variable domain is DGGITQSPKYLFRKEGQNVTLSCEQNLNHDAMYWYRQDPGQGLRLIYYSQIVNDFQKGDIAEGYSVSREKKESFPLTVTSAQKNPTAFYLCASRKIGGASNQPQHFGDGTRLSIL.

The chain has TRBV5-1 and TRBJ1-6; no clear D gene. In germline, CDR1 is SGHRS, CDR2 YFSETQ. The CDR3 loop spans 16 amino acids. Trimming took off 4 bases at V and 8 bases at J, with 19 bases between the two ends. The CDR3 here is CASSVTRRTFDSPLHF. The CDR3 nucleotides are TGCGCCAGCAGCGTCACTCGAAGGACTTTCGATTCACCCCTCCACTTT.